This paragraph reports one TCR beta chain. The target antigen is unknown. This record comes from a study of regulatory and conventional T cells in RAG deficiency. Measured with immunoSEQ multiplex PCR; TCRdb has only the in-frame clones, and not every one. The table lists tens of thousands of clones, approximately 96% of them singletons. Study-level points and caveats: Shannon entropy was markedly lower and Simpson indices higher in RAG-deficient patients than control T-cell subsets. Treg unique TCR beta sequences were about 92-fold fewer in Omenn syndrome and CID/AS patients than controls. Patient subsets had shorter CDR3s; Omenn Treg-Tconv overlap exceeded 75%.

The sorted conventional CD4+ T cells were CD25-low and CD127-high, with genomic DNA sequenced. This CDR3 has 15 amino acids. Per the germline V gene, CDR1 is WNHNN and CDR2 is SYGVQD (reference sequence). The V end lost 2 bases, the J end lost 0 bases, and 8 bases lay between the germline ends. The same data also went into a second study, on regulatory T cells. From that paper: The PCR used 52 TRBV and 13 TRBJ primers. Skewed V and J usage and few unique V-J pairs marked patient repertoires, most in Tregs.

Input material: CD25- CD4+ T cells sorted from blood. The V and J genes are TRBV10-1 and TRBJ2-1; D is uncertain. The receptor's source is a human donor in good health. This CDR3 reads CASSEGRSSYNEQFF. CDR3 nucleotide sequence: TGCGCCAGCAGTGAGGGCAGGTCCTCCTACAATGAGCAGTTCTTC.